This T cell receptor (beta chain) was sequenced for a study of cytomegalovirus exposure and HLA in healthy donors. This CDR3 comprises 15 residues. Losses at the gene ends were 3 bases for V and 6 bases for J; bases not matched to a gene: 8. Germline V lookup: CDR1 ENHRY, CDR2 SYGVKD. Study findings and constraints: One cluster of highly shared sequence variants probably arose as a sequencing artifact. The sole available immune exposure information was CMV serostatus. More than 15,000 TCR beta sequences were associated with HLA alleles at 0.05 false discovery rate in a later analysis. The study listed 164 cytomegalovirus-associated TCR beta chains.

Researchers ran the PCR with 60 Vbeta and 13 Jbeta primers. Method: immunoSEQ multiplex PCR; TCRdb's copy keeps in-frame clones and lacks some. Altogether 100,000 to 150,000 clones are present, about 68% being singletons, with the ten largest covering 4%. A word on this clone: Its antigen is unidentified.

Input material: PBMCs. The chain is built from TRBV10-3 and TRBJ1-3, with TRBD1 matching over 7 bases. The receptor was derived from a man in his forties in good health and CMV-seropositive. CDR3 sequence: CAISEGGSSSNTIYF. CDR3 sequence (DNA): TGTGCCATCAGTGAAGGGGGCAGCAGTTCAAACACCATATATTTT.